This paragraph reports one T cell receptor beta chain. Losses at the gene ends were 5 bases for V and 1 base for J; bases not matched to a gene: 6. Germline V CDR1 and CDR2: MDHEN, SYDVKM. CDR3 length: 16 residues. All of the donors resided in Nashville, Tennessee, and each was a Caucasian adult. This sample was included in a study of shared clonotypes between healthy human individuals. Looking at the study overall: In total, the donors were two women and a few men aged 18 to 49. Each donor's CD8 memory used one plate, CD8 naive two, each CD4 subset three.

Per the original methods: Junction-only sequences without quality scores came from ImmunoSEQ, so filtering differed. Assay: immunoSEQ multiplex PCR; the TCRdb copy retains only in-frame clones and omits some. That table supplies the V and J calls and clone size; D and trimming were determined from the DNA. The data hold roughly 1,100,000 clones, with 65% to 75% observed a single time. This clonotype originated in a man aged 18 to 35 in good health. The specimen sequenced was memory CD4+ T cells sorted from blood. Subset denoted: CD45RA-negative fraction. The rearrangement joins TRBV28 to TRBJ1-5, with 9 bases identical to TRBD1. In nucleotides, the CDR3 is TGTGCCAGCAGTCCCTCGACAGGGGGAAGCAATCAGCCCCAGCATTTT. It encodes CASSPSTGGSNQPQHF. Full variable domain (missing parts from reference TRBV28 and TRBJ1-5): DVKVTQSSRYLVKRTGEKVFLECVQDMDHENMFWYRQDPGLGLRLIYFSYDVKMKEKGDIPEGYSVSREKKERFSLILESASTNQTSMYLCASSPSTGGSNQPQHFGDGTRLSIL.